The present TCR beta chain was sequenced within a study of Ad26.COV2.S vaccination and SARS-CoV-2 variants (dated by TCRdb to about 2021). At the level of the whole study: Donors in the vaccine arm were drawn from COV1001, a phase I-IIa trial of Ad26.COV2.S in healthy adults that was multicentre, randomized, double-blind and placebo-controlled. Ad26.COV2.S was given intramuscularly at 5x10^10 or 1x10^11 viral particles, as a single shot or as two shots 56 days apart. Participants in the trial were split at random into five groups of five each, receiving low-dose or high-dose Ad26.COV2.S once or twice, or else placebo on both occasions. The TCR-sequenced set comprised approximately 30 samples: some 20 Ad26.COV2.S vaccine recipients, 5 placebo recipients and 8 SARS-CoV-2 convalescent individuals. Throughout the experiments and outcome assessment, investigators stayed blinded to trial group allocation. TCRbeta repertoire sequencing was used to assess the specificity and breadth of SARS-CoV-2-reactive T cell receptors after Ad26.COV2.S vaccination.

What the study reported, not specific to this receptor: The study lacked the statistical power to compare responses across vaccine doses or regimens. Vaccine and placebo recipients had comparable non-spike TCR breadth, which fits with the vaccine containing only spike. After vaccination, substantial breadth of spike-specific CD8+ and CD4+ T cell responses was reported. Higher spike-specific TCR breadth was observed in Ad26.COV2.S recipients than in placebo recipients (P = 0.0014). The authors noted that total T cell responses may have been underestimated by the TCR breadth and depth analyses.

TCRbeta CDR3 regions were sequenced with the immunoSEQ Assay. After extraction, genomic DNA underwent amplification by bias-controlled multiplex PCR, followed by high-throughput sequencing. In the original analysis: To quantify the absolute abundance of every unique TCRbeta CDR3 region, sequences were collapsed and filtered. Usable DNA was measured by amplifying reference genes present in all nucleated cells, and TCRbeta template counts were normalized to that usable DNA to estimate T cell fraction. Repertoire TCRs were annotated as SARS-CoV-2-specific by exact matching of V gene, CDR3 amino acid sequence and J gene to a known reactive TCR set. The reference SARS-CoV-2 TCR set was derived from MIRA and filtered for enrichment in COVID-19-positive ImmuneCODE repertoires, a step that removed public or cross-reactive TCRs. Using the MIRA antigens, annotated TCRs were further analysed by specific ORF or by position within an ORF. Depth was the summed frequency of annotated unique rearrangements, while breadth was defined as annotated unique rearrangements over total unique productive rearrangements. Two-sided Wilcoxon rank-sum tests were applied when comparing TCR breadth between groups. The table was pulled from immuneACCESS by TCRdb, which kept in-frame rearrangements only. Such tables lose some clones; where checked, under half of the loss comes from unresolved V genes, and the rest has no known cause. D and trimming come from the DNA, and the V and J calls and clone size come from that table. The sample table lists some 400,000 clones, approximately 91% of them with a count of one. The ten top clones hold about 1.9% of the sample.

The germline V gene supplies CDR1 MNHEY and CDR2 SVGAGI. Including the terminal cysteine and phenylalanine, the CDR3 comprises 13 residues. The CDR3 DNA has 39 bases and is translated from base 1. V is cut by 2 bases and J by 3 bases, and the space between the germline ends is 8 bases. As regards this clone: Its antigen specificity is not known. Per-base quality was not reported, and no clone a single base away is much larger than it. Different DNA sequences within this sample yield the same CDR3.

The sample's treatment or condition label, in plain terms: about 20 received Ad26.COV2.S at low or high dose, single or two shots; about five received placebo; per-sample allocation not given. Repertoires of vaccine and placebo recipients were sequenced from samples taken on day 63 after the first injection. Cohort 1b enrolled 20 to 30 adults aged 18-55 years at a single site in Boston, USA, between 29 July and 7 August 2020. As a vaccine, Ad26.COV2.S was a replication-incompetent adenovirus type 26 vector that expressed a prefusion-stabilized SARS-CoV-2 spike protein derived from the original Wuhan strain.

Sequencing was performed on peripheral blood, taken in a trial of Ad26.COV2.S vaccine versus placebo. The TCR sequence derives from a person aged 18-65 years who received the Ad26.COV2.S COVID-19 vaccine or a placebo. Recombination joined TRBV6-5 with TRBJ2-7, with TRBD2 tentatively as D gene (6 bases match). The CDR3 here reads CASSYGGIYEQYF. The DNA sequence is TGTGCCAGCAGTTACGGAGGGATCTACGAGCAGTACTTC.